The sequence of this T cell receptor (beta chain) was determined in a study of shared clonotypes between healthy human individuals. Broader study findings: It was only blood that was sampled, and tissue repertoires likely differ. Sorted-subset sequencing was shown by rarefaction to be incomplete despite large depth.

The deep-level immunoSEQ assay was used. Clones were sequenced by immunoSEQ multiplex PCR, and TCRdb holds only the in-frame ones, with some missing. The sample shows approximately 620,000 clones, around 97% of them seen only once. Germline CDR1 and CDR2: MNHEY and SMNVEV (reference sequence). V trimming: 4 bases; J trimming: 2 bases; junction bases outside the gene matches: 4. This CDR3 comprises 15 residues. As concerns this clone: Its matching antigen is unknown.

The sample consisted of naive CD4+ T cells sorted from blood. Subset described: CD45RA+ positively selected. The chain recombines TRBV27 with TRBJ2-7; 11 bases are a match to TRBD2. The clonotype comes from a woman in her twenties or thirties in good health. The CDR3 spells CASSSLAGGPYEQYF. CDR3 bases: TGTGCCAGCAGTTCCCTAGCGGGAGGACCCTACGAGCAGTACTTC.